The 21 T cell receptor beta chains below were found in one sample sequenced in a study of control samples from healthy donors and cancer patients. Repertoires were generated with immunoSEQ multiplex PCR, while TCRdb's copy carries only in-frame clones and drops some. The sample consists of approximately 100,000 clones, less than 85% of them appearing once. The sequenced sample consisted of PBMCs. The receptors were gathered from a man aged 65 to 85 with lung cancer.

This clone was detected once. The CDR3: CASSLDRFNTQYF. The CDR3 nucleotides read TGTGCCAGCAGCCTAGACAGATTTAATACGCAGTATTTT. The chain has TRBV14 and TRBJ2-3; a weak D match, TRBD1 (5 bases). Trimming removed 4 bases at V and 7 bases at J, with 12 bases between. Germline lookup yields CDR1 SGHDN and CDR2 FVKESK. The CDR3 is made up of 13 amino acids.

The V and J genes are TRBV7-2 and TRBJ2-3, with D hard to call. This CDR3 region has 14 residues. With 5 bases removed from V and 1 base from J, the gap between germline ends came to 10 bases. The germline CDR1 and CDR2 sequences are SGHTA and FQGNSA. In DNA form, the CDR3 reads TGTGCCAGCAGCCGCGCCCGCCGCACAGATACGCAGTATTTT. It is translated as CASSRARRTDTQYF.

This chain joins TRBV3-1 (or the pseudogene TRBV3-2) and TRBJ2-7, with D perhaps matching TRBD1 (5 bases). From germline, CDR1 is LGHDT and CDR2 YNNKEL (reference sequence). Trimming shortened V by 3 bases and J by 2 bases, and 17 bases separated the two germline ends. The CDR3 has 16 residues. The CDR3 sequence is CASSQGLSYIAYEQYF. The CDR3 region has the DNA TGTGCCAGCAGCCAGGGGCTCTCGTATATTGCCTACGAGCAGTACTTC.

The V gene is TRBV6-5, the J gene TRBJ1-3; no clear D. The V end lost 5 bases, the J end lost 0 bases, and 8 bases lay between the germline ends. The CDR3 spans 14 residues. The germline V gene has CDR1 MNHEY and CDR2 SVGAGI. The CDR3 here is CASSTGGSGNTIYF. The CDR3 DNA reads TGTGCCAGCAGTACGGGAGGCTCTGGAAACACCATATATTTT.

This CDR3 reads CAWSRGAPNSFQETQYF. In DNA, the CDR3 is TGTGCCTGGAGTCGGGGGGCCCCGAATTCTTTCCAAGAGACCCAGTACTTC. This chain uses TRBV30 with TRBJ2-5; tentative D call: TRBD2 (7 bases). The CDR3 sequence is 17 residues long. V lost 2 bases and J lost 1, with 20 bases in between. CDR1 is GTSNPN and CDR2 is SVGIG in the germline V gene (reference sequence).

The genes are TRBV11-2 and TRBJ1-2, with a weak D call TRBD1 (6 bases). V dropped 1 base and J dropped 8 bases, with 17 bases sitting between them. This CDR3 is built from 15 residues. Germline V gives CDR1 SGHAT, CDR2 FQNNGV. The CDR3 here is CASSLVVNRAGGYTF. Here the CDR3 DNA reads TGTGCCAGCAGCTTAGTGGTCAACAGGGCGGGCGGCTACACCTTC.

This clone was counted only a few times. This chain joins TRBV30 and TRBJ1-3, with unresolved D. V lost 1 base, J lost 1 base, and 11 bases lay in between. Germline lookup yields CDR1 GTSNPN and CDR2 SVGIG (reference sequence). This CDR3 is 15 amino acids long. DNA for the CDR3: TGTGCCTGGAGTGGAGGAACCCAGTCTGGAAACACCATATATTTT. Its protein is CAWSGGTQSGNTIYF.

The rearrangement joins TRBV19 to TRBJ1-1; D gene uncertain. V was shortened by 4 bases and J by 0 bases, with 6 bases between the two germline ends. The CDR3 length is 13 residues. Germline V gene lookup returns CDR1 LNHDA and CDR2 SQIVND (reference sequence). The CDR3 DNA is TGTGCCAGTAGTAAAGTAATGAACACTGAAGCTTTCTTT. Translated, it gives CASSKVMNTEAFF.

This rearrangement joins TRBV9 to TRBJ1-6; TRBD1 agrees at 8 bases. The CDR3 contains 15 residues. CDR1 is SGDLS and CDR2 is YYNGEE in the germline V gene. J gave up 8 bases and V 0 bases, and 4 bases lay outside the gene matches. CDR3 bases: TGTGCCAGCAGCGTAGAAGGCAGGGGGCATTCACCCCTCCACTTT. Encoded protein: CASSVEGRGHSPLHF.

This chain links TRBV5-1 with TRBJ2-7, with D possibly being TRBD2 (7 bases). There are 17 residues in the CDR3. Germline CDR1 reads SGHRS; CDR2 reads YFSETQ. Trimming shortened V by 10 bases and J by 0 bases, and 26 bases separated the two germline ends. This CDR3 reads CARGAEGGRINSYEQYF. CDR3 nucleotide sequence: TGCGCCCGCGGGGCGGAGGGGGGGCGAATAAACTCCTACGAGCAGTACTTC.

The chain carries TRBV27 and TRBJ1-2, with 7 nucleotides matching TRBD1. The CDR3 runs to 16 residues. Losses at the gene ends were 6 bases for V and 3 bases for J; bases not matched to a gene: 13. The V gene's germline CDR1 is MNHEY and CDR2 SMNVEV (reference sequence). CDR3 region: CASRSIDRVKDYGYTF. The CDR3 DNA follows: TGTGCCAGCAGATCCATCGACAGGGTAAAAGACTATGGCTACACCTTC.

This clone showed up just once. The chain recombines TRBV5-4 with TRBJ1-3, with 7 bases identical to TRBD1. Trimming removed 1 base from V and 0 bases from J; junction bases left unmatched: 7. The germline V gene encodes CDR1 SGHNT and CDR2 YYREEE (reference sequence). The CDR3 length is 17 residues. The DNA for the CDR3 is TGTGCCAGCAGCTTGCCCGGACAGGCTAACTCTGGAAACACCATATATTTT. This encodes CASSLPGQANSGNTIYF.

The J gene is TRBJ2-2, the V gene TRBV19, with 11 bases aligning to TRBD2. CDR3 size: 17 residues. The V and J ends lost 5 bases and 3 bases, in that order; junction bases with no gene match: 8. Germline V gene sequence: CDR1 LNHDA, CDR2 SQIVND (reference sequence). CDR3 amino acids: CASSLRSGGAYTGELFF. The DNA for the CDR3 is TGTGCCAGTAGTCTTCGTAGCGGGGGGGCCTACACCGGGGAGCTGTTTTTT.

The chain couples TRBV11-2 to TRBJ2-1; no definite D call. The CDR3 loop spans 18 amino acids. The V end was cut by 1 base, the J end by 6 bases, with 22 bases between. CDR1 and CDR2 (germline): SGHAT, FQNNGV. The CDR3 sequence is CASSLVLGGSGSGNEQFF. In DNA form, the CDR3 reads TGTGCCAGCAGCTTAGTCCTCGGTGGGTCTGGGTCCGGCAATGAGCAGTTCTTC.

On this clone: Within the sample, other DNA sequences also encode this same CDR3. The chain combines TRBV7-9 with TRBJ2-3; TRBD2 matches 7 bases. The V gene end was trimmed by 1 base and the J gene end by 1 base; junction bases not matched to a gene: 2. CDR3 length equals 15 residues. Germline CDR1 SEHNR, CDR2 FQNEAQ (reference sequence). CDR3: CASSLEGRGTDTQYF. The CDR3 bases are TGTGCCAGCAGCTTAGAGGGGAGGGGCACAGATACGCAGTATTTT.

The chain is built from TRBV11-3 and TRBJ2-7, with 11 bases identical to TRBD1. CDR1 and CDR2 (germline): SGHNT, YENEEA. The CDR3 has 16 amino acids. V lost 3 bases, J lost 5 bases, and 9 bases stayed unmatched. In nucleotides, the CDR3 is TGTGCCAGCAGCTTGGGTGGGGACAGGGGGAGGAACGAGCAGTACTTC. Translation gives CASSLGGDRGRNEQYF. The complete variable domain, with remaining parts taken from reference TRBV11-3 and TRBJ2-7, reads EAGVVQSPRYKIIEKKQPVAFWCNPISGHNTLYWYLQNLGQGPELLIRYENEEAVDDSQLPKDRFSAERLKGVDSTLKIQPAELGDSAVYLCASSLGGDRGRNEQYFGPGTRLTVT.

This clone was detected only a few times. The CDR3 loop is CASSRQGSSYEQYF. The CDR3 DNA is TGTGCCAGCAGCCGACAGGGGTCCTCCTACGAGCAGTACTTC. The V gene is TRBV11-3, the J gene TRBJ2-7, with 8 bases identical to TRBD1. This CDR3 comprises 14 residues. V gave up 5 bases and J gave up 0 bases; unmatched junction bases: 3. The germline CDR1 and CDR2 sequences are SGHNT and YENEEA.

The chain couples TRBV14 to TRBJ1-6; 7 bases are shared with TRBD1. In germline, CDR1 is SGHDN, CDR2 FVKESK. The CDR3 sequence is 14 residues long. J was trimmed by 6 bases and V by 4 bases; bases with no gene match: 3. The CDR3 DNA sequence: TGTGCCAGCAGCCGAGGACAGGTTAATTCACCCCTCCACTTT. Protein sequence: CASSRGQVNSPLHF.

The CDR3 is CASREGRNEQFF. The CDR3 DNA sequence: TGTGCCAGCAGAGAGGGCCGTAATGAGCAGTTCTTC. This chain links TRBV5-4 with TRBJ2-1; a possible D gene is TRBD2 (5 bases). CDR1 is SGHNT, CDR2 YYREEE, per germline (reference sequence). The germline V and J ends were trimmed by 5 bases and 7 bases, with 10 bases remaining between them. This CDR3 has 12 amino acids. The whole variable domain, remainder taken from reference TRBV5-4 and TRBJ2-1, is ETGVTQSPTHLIKTRGQQVTLRCSSQSGHNTVSWYQQALGQGPQFIFQYYREEENGRGNFPPRFSGLQFPNYSSELNVNALELDDSALYLCASREGRNEQFFGPGTRLTVL.

This rearrangement joins TRBV5-1 to TRBJ2-7, with TRBD2 identical over 7 bases. This CDR3 has 16 residues. The ends lost 0 bases at V and 7 bases at J; junction bases unmatched: 13. Germline V gene sequence: CDR1 SGHRS, CDR2 YFSETQ. In DNA form, the CDR3 reads TGCGCCAGCAGCTTGGCCCCACGGGGGGTAATAGGGGAGCAGTACTTC. It is translated as CASSLAPRGVIGEQYF.

The chain links TRBV28 to TRBJ1-2; no firm D call. The V end lost 7 bases, the J end lost 7 bases, and 16 bases lay between the germline ends. The CDR3 runs 13 residues. The germline gives CDR1 MDHEN, CDR2 SYDVKM. The DNA of the CDR3 is TGTGCCAGCACTTGGGGAGGTGTGGGTGGCTACACCTTC. This encodes CASTWGGVGGYTF.